These T cell receptor beta chains were read from a single sample in a study of vaccination and CD4 T cells after COVID-19. One entry per CDR3 protein, called by TCRdb with MiXCR from the PCR reads. This sample has roughly 15,000 distinct CDR3 sequences, with around 49% found just once. These receptors have no identified antigens. Sequenced here: CD4+ T cells from blood, cultured in vitro, sampled before SARS-CoV-2 vaccination. These receptors originate from a human donor who had recovered from COVID-19. Each CDR3 is given with its conserved first and last residue. Fields, in order: D gene, J gene, clone size, V gene, CDR3 protein, CDR3 DNA. A D gene is named only where the DNA matches it firmly. Size tells how often a clone was seen (once, few, many) or the class of an expanded clone, and some rows leave it out.

>TRBD2|TRBJ2-3|.|TRBV7-9
CASSWDGSGRVPDTQYF
TGTGCCAGCAGCTGGGACGGTAGCGGGAGAGTCCCAGATACGCAGTATTTT
>TRBD2|TRBJ2-3|few|TRBV6-1
CASSRGLAGGTDTQYF
TGTGCCAGCAGCCGAGGACTAGCGGGAGGAACAGATACGCAGTATTTT
>.|TRBJ2-3|.|TRBV7-2
CASSYPADTQYF
TGTGCCAGCAGTTACCCCGCGGATACGCAGTATTTT
>TRBD2|TRBJ2-2|.|TRBV24-1
CATRGTSGSTGELFF
TGTGCCACCAGGGGGACTAGCGGGAGTACCGGGGAGCTGTTTTTT
>TRBD1|TRBJ2-7|.|TRBV6-2/TRBV6-3
CASTAGTGPLERYF
TGTGCCAGCACAGCCGGGACAGGGCCACTCGAGCGGTACTTC
>.|TRBJ2-7|.|TRBV19
CASKGRASRCYEQYF
TGTGCCAGTAAGGGTCGAGCCTCCCGCTGCTACGAGCAGTACTTC
>TRBD1|TRBJ1-2|.|TRBV28
CASSGGQFFKGSYTF
TGTGCCAGCAGTGGGGGACAGTTTTTTAAAGGTAGCTACACCTTC
>.|TRBJ1-4|.|TRBV20-1
CSAREMIGNEKLFF
TGCAGTGCTAGAGAAATGATCGGTAATGAAAAACTGTTTTTT
>TRBD1|TRBJ2-2|few|TRBV6-5
CASSLAGTGSYTGELFF
TGTGCCAGCAGTTTAGCCGGGACAGGTTCCTACACCGGGGAGCTGTTTTTT
>.|TRBJ1-1|.|TRBV12-3/TRBV12-4
CASSFQGRTEAFF
TGTGCCAGCAGTTTTCAGGGACGCACTGAAGCTTTCTTT
>.|TRBJ2-1|.|TRBV27
CASARYNEQFF
TGTGCCAGCGCTAGATACAATGAGCAGTTCTTC
>TRBD2|TRBJ2-3|.|TRBV11-3
CASSPGLAGGTDTQYF
TGTGCCAGCAGCCCAGGACTAGCGGGGGGTACAGATACGCAGTATTTT
>TRBD1|TRBJ2-7|.|TRBV7-2
CASRQTGGYEQYF
TGTGCCAGCAGACAGACAGGGGGATACGAGCAGTACTTC
>TRBD2|TRBJ2-3|.|TRBV7-3
CASSLRGGRALFTDTQYF
TGTGCCAGCAGCTTACGAGGCGGGAGGGCCCTTTTCACAGATACGCAGTATTTT
>.|TRBJ2-5|.|TRBV27
CASSGDLLGETQYF
TGTGCCAGCTCCGGGGATTTGCTTGGGGAGACCCAGTACTTC
>.|TRBJ2-7|.|TRBV7-2
CASSPHRAYEQYF
TGTGCCAGCAGCCCACACCGGGCCTACGAGCAGTACTTC
>TRBD1|TRBJ2-7|.|TRBV5-3
CASSHPGTATYEQYF
TGTGCCAGCAGCCATCCCGGGACAGCAACCTACGAGCAGTACTTC
>.|TRBJ1-5|.|TRBV6-1
CASSVLGTNIQPQHF
TGTGCCAGCAGCGTACTCGGGACTAATATCCAGCCCCAGCATTTT
>.|TRBJ1-6|.|TRBV5-1
CASSLGGQERISPLHF
TGCGCCAGCAGCTTGGGCGGCCAGGAAAGAATCTCACCCCTCCACTTT
>TRBD1|TRBJ2-3|.|TRBV7-9
CASSQMRQGASDTQYF
TGTGCCAGCAGCCAAATGCGACAGGGGGCGTCAGATACGCAGTATTTT
>.|TRBJ1-1|hyperexpanded|TRBV7-9
CASSYEPGSEAFF
TGTGCCAGCAGCTATGAGCCGGGATCAGAAGCTTTCTTT
>TRBD2|TRBJ2-2|.|TRBV2
CAVTSLANTGELFF
TGTGCCGTGACTAGCTTAGCAAACACCGGGGAGCTGTTTTTT
>TRBD1|TRBJ2-5|few|TRBV12-3/TRBV12-4
CASSSGQGGETQYF
TGTGCCAGCAGTTCGGGACAGGGAGGGGAGACCCAGTACTTC
>TRBD2|TRBJ2-1|.|TRBV20-1
CSARDPQTSGGYNEQFF
TGCAGTGCTAGAGATCCCCAGACTAGCGGGGGGTACAATGAGCAGTTCTTC
>TRBD1|TRBJ1-2|large|TRBV20-1
CSATDRVGYGYTF
TGCAGTGCCACGGACAGGGTAGGCTATGGCTACACCTTC
>.|TRBJ2-1|.|TRBV28
CASSFQRTYNEQFF
TGTGCCAGCAGTTTCCAGCGGACCTACAATGAGCAGTTCTTC
>.|TRBJ1-3|medium-sized|TRBV11-3
CASSLDARSGNTIYF
TGTGCCAGCAGCTTAGACGCCCGCTCCGGAAACACCATATATTTT
>.|TRBJ1-1|.|TRBV27
CASILRQGTMNTEAFF
TGTGCCAGCATTCTGAGGCAGGGCACAATGAACACTGAAGCTTTCTTT
>.|TRBJ1-2|few|TRBV20-1
CSARGAGTYGYTF
TGCAGTGCTAGGGGGGCCGGTACTTATGGCTACACCTTC
>TRBD1|TRBJ2-7|.|TRBV27
CASSPKPQGAHPFEQYF
TGTGCCAGCAGTCCGAAACCTCAGGGGGCCCACCCCTTCGAGCAGTACTTC
>.|TRBJ2-2|.|TRBV19
CASSIVMAGELFF
TGTGCCAGTAGTATAGTCATGGCCGGGGAGCTGTTTTTT
>.|TRBJ2-1|.|TRBV14
CASSLGLPSYNEQFF
TGTGCCAGCAGCCTAGGACTACCCTCCTACAATGAGCAGTTCTTC